The entry below gives a single T cell receptor (beta chain) sequence along with its context. The data were obtained in a study of blood T cell repertoires in COVID-19. Background on the study: Both acute and convalescent COVID-19 samples were obtained from the United States, Italy and Spain. From T cells, B-cell-depleted T cells, or PBMCs came the material, which was cDNA or gDNA.

V was cut by 5 bases and J by 1 base, with 19 bases left in between. This CDR3 spans 17 amino acids. CDR1 is MDHEN, CDR2 SYDVKM, per germline. As processed by the authors: From reference gene primer amplification, estimates of nucleated cell counts were derived. This table comes from immunoSEQ multiplex PCR, and its TCRdb copy is limited to in-frame clones, with some not included. The DNA gave D and trimming, while V, J and clone size come from that table. The sample lists some 200,000 clones; around 84% were seen once. This sequence was found in a woman of 80 years or more with active or convalescent COVID-19. Specimen: peripheral blood. This chain connects TRBV28 to TRBJ2-3; tentative D call: TRBD1 (5 bases). The CDR3 is CASSTGMKRAGTDTQYF. The CDR3 DNA follows: TGTGCCAGCAGTACAGGCATGAAACGAGCAGGCACAGATACGCAGTATTTT.